Shown below are 18 T cell receptor beta chains from a single sample sequenced in a study of cytomegalovirus exposure and HLA in healthy donors. With 60 Vbeta and 13 Jbeta primers, the PCR was carried out. The data were produced by immunoSEQ multiplex PCR, yet TCRdb's version contains in-frame clones alone and is incomplete. The sample comprises 85,000 to 95,000 clones, 60% to 70% of which are singletons, and roughly 6.3% rests with the top ten. Sequenced: PBMCs. The receptors were sampled from a woman aged 25 to 39 in good health and CMV-seronegative.

This chain links TRBV5-6 with TRBJ1-2; 9 nucleotides align to TRBD1. CDR1 and CDR2 (germline): SGHDT, YYEEEE. V trimming: 4 bases; J trimming: 7 bases; junction bases outside the gene matches: 11. This CDR3 comprises 15 residues. As DNA, the CDR3 is TGTGCCAGCAGCGACGGGACAGGGAGACCCCTTGGCTACACCTTC. It is translated as CASSDGTGRPLGYTF.

The chain recombines TRBV2 with TRBJ2-5; no firm D call. Trimming pared 4 bases from V and 4 bases from J, leaving 19 bases between. This CDR3 has 16 amino acids. CDR1 and CDR2 from the germline V gene are SNHLY and FYNNEI. DNA of the CDR3: TGTGCCAGCAGTGGAAACCGCGTAGAGAAAGTAGAGACCCAGTACTTC. This sequence encodes CASSGNRVEKVETQYF.

The chain links TRBV6-5 to TRBJ1-2; maybe TRBD1 (5 bases). Per the germline V gene, CDR1 is MNHEY and CDR2 is SVGAGI. The CDR3 sequence is 13 residues long. Trimming pared 11 bases from V and 7 bases from J, leaving 20 bases between. The CDR3 nucleotides are TGTGCCGTTCAACGGGGGGAGGGTACTGGCTACACCTTC. Translated, it gives CAVQRGEGTGYTF.

This clone came up once. A junction end diverges from the germline sequence, so it may reflect a read error. This rearrangement joins TRBV4-2 to TRBJ2-3; D possibly corresponds to TRBD2 (5 bases). The CDR3 spans 16 residues. The germline CDR1 and CDR2 sequences are LGHNA and YNFKEQ. The CDR3, as DNA: TGTGCCGGCAGCCAACAACCTTCTAGCCCCACAGATACGCAGTATTTT. Its translation is CAGSQQPSSPTDTQYF.

V gene TRBV6-7 combines with J gene TRBJ1-2; D not certain. TRBV6-7 has ORF status, its function being uncertain. V was cut by 0 bases and J by 0 bases, with 8 bases left in between. The length of the CDR3 is 15 residues. In DNA form, the CDR3 reads TGTGCCAGCAGTTACTCCCCGAGAGCTAACTATGGCTACACCTTC. It encodes CASSYSPRANYGYTF.

V and J are TRBV7-2 and TRBJ2-5; 8 nucleotides line up with TRBD1. V trimming: 5 bases; J trimming: 5 bases; junction bases outside the gene matches: 7. The CDR3 extends over 14 amino acids. CDR1 and CDR2 from the germline V gene are SGHTA and FQGNSA. CDR3 amino acids: CASSAGQGFETQYF. For the CDR3, the DNA is TGTGCCAGCAGCGCAGGACAGGGCTTTGAGACCCAGTACTTC.

As for this clone: A junction boundary mismatches the germline segment, possibly from a read error. The CDR3 DNA reads TGTTCCAGCAGCCAAGACATCCTTGGCAGGGTAAAAGAGACCCAGTACTTC. Translating it yields CSSSQDILGRVKETQYF. The genes are TRBV7-9 and TRBJ2-5, with D possibly TRBD1 on 5 matching bases. Germline CDR1 SEHNR, CDR2 FQNEAQ (reference sequence). CDR3 size: 17 residues.

This clone was picked up a small number of times. The J gene is TRBJ2-1, the V gene TRBV7-2; D possibly corresponds to TRBD2 (5 bases). This CDR3 is built from 15 residues. V was clipped by 5 bases and J by 0 bases, with 11 bases between them. CDR1 is SGHTA, CDR2 FQGNSA, per germline. The CDR3 is CASSPDSSSYNEQFF. The CDR3 DNA sequence: TGTGCCAGCAGCCCGGACTCCAGCTCCTACAATGAGCAGTTCTTC.

The chain is built from TRBV7-6 and TRBJ2-2; D may be TRBD1 (5 bases). Germline-derived CDR1 and CDR2 are SGHVS and FNYEAQ. V lost 2 bases, J lost 6 bases, and 7 bases lay in between. The CDR3 runs to 13 residues. The CDR3 DNA follows: TGTGCCAGCAGCTTACAGGGTGCCGGGGAGCTGTTTTTT. Its protein is CASSLQGAGELFF.

This sequence joins TRBV5-4 and TRBJ2-3, with 10 bases fitting TRBD1. Trimming took 3 bases from V and 4 from J; bases not matched to a gene: 8. Looked up from germline, CDR1 is SGHNT and CDR2 is YYREEE (reference sequence). The CDR3 consists of 16 residues. CDR3 sequence: CASSWGSGTGADTQYF. In DNA, the CDR3 is TGTGCCAGCAGCTGGGGGTCCGGGACAGGGGCAGATACGCAGTATTTT.

The V call is TRBV2, the J call TRBJ2-5; the D gene is possibly TRBD1 (5 bases). Germline assignment: CDR1 SNHLY and CDR2 FYNNEI. The CDR3 is 15 amino acids. V lost 3 bases to trimming and J lost 5 bases, with 16 bases between them. The CDR3 DNA follows: TGTGCCAGCAGTGACGTACACAGGTCAGGGGAGACCCAGTACTTC. Encoded protein: CASSDVHRSGETQYF.

The J gene is TRBJ1-1, the V gene TRBV7-9; D uncertain. The germline gives CDR1 SEHNR, CDR2 FQNEAQ (reference sequence). The V end lost 3 bases, the J end lost 1 base, and 6 bases lay between the germline ends. CDR3 length: 13 residues. The CDR3 DNA reads as TGTGCCAGCAGCTTCGCCAGGAACACTGAAGCTTTCTTT. Encoded protein: CASSFARNTEAFF.

This rearrangement joins TRBV11-2 to TRBJ2-5; TRBD2 matches at 7 bases. CDR3 length: 15 amino acids. The V gene's germline CDR1 is SGHAT and CDR2 FQNNGV. J was trimmed by 5 bases and V by 4 bases; bases with no gene match: 10. CDR3 sequence (DNA): TGTGCCAGCAGCTCCCGCGGGGGTAGCCTCGAGACCCAGTACTTC. It encodes CASSSRGGSLETQYF.

The chain employs TRBV7-2 and TRBJ2-3, with 10 bases identical to TRBD2. The germline CDR1 and CDR2 sequences are SGHTA and FQGNSA. The J segment lost 4 bases and the V segment lost 6 bases, leaving 10 bases of the junction unmatched. CDR3 length: 16 amino acids. CDR3 sequence (DNA): TGTGCCAGCAGTCTTACTAGCGGGGTTGGACCAGATACGCAGTATTTT. The encoded protein is CASSLTSGVGPDTQYF.

The CDR3 sequence: CASSGGRTWEKLFF. The DNA of the CDR3 is TGTGCCAGCAGTGGGGGGAGGACGTGGGAAAAACTGTTTTTT. The chain recombines TRBV2 with TRBJ1-4; D may be TRBD1 (5 bases). This CDR3 contains 14 residues. The V end lost 4 bases, the J end lost 8 bases, and 14 bases lay between the germline ends. The germline V gene has CDR1 SNHLY and CDR2 FYNNEI.

The chain links TRBV2 to TRBJ1-4, with D maybe TRBD1 (6 bases). V shed 11 bases and J shed 8 bases, with 15 bases lying between them. The CDR3 extends over 12 amino acids. The germline CDR1 and CDR2 sequences are SNHLY and FYNNEI. CDR3 residues: CAVGGGREKLFF. CDR3 nucleotides: TGTGCCGTTGGGGGGGGGCGAGAAAAACTGTTTTTT.

This clone turned up a few times. The chain's CDR3 is CASSFLVTNEQFF. The CDR3, as DNA: TGCGCCAGCAGCTTCCTAGTAACCAATGAGCAGTTCTTC. The chain joins TRBV5-1 to TRBJ2-1; no clear D. The V and J ends lost 2 bases and 6 bases respectively, with 9 bases between them. Germline CDR1 is SGHRS and CDR2 is YFSETQ. The CDR3 sequence is 13 residues long.

The chain joins TRBV19 to TRBJ1-5, with D possibly TRBD1 on 5 matching bases. Trimming stripped 1 base from V and 4 bases from J, with 11 bases between. The germline V gene encodes CDR1 LNHDA and CDR2 SQIVND (reference sequence). CDR3 length: 15 residues. The CDR3 spells CASSIGNRPNQPQHF. For the CDR3, the DNA is TGTGCCAGTAGTATAGGAAACAGGCCTAATCAGCCCCAGCATTTT.